The next 19 T cell receptor beta chains were all read from a single sample in a study of cytomegalovirus exposure and HLA in healthy donors. PCR primers comprised 60 Vbeta and 13 Jbeta primers. Using immunoSEQ multiplex PCR, the repertoire was profiled, and TCRdb retains in-frame clones only, with some absent. The table lists tens of thousands of clones, roughly 60% of them singletons, with roughly 2% in the top ten. What was sequenced was PBMCs. The source of these receptors is a human donor in good health.

This sequence joins TRBV19 and TRBJ1-4; TRBD1 matches 7 bases. This CDR3 has 15 residues. The trim removed 5 bases at V and 0 bases at J, leaving 3 bases unmatched. CDR1 is LNHDA and CDR2 is SQIVND in the germline V gene (reference sequence). The CDR3 DNA is TGTGCCAGTAGTCCGCAGGGGGCAACTAATGAAAAACTGTTTTTT. This codes for CASSPQGATNEKLFF.

This clone came up a few times. The chain uses TRBV6-6 and TRBJ2-1; D remains unclear. The germline V gene has CDR1 MNHNY and CDR2 SVGAGI (reference sequence). The CDR3 contains 15 residues. With 0 bases removed from V and 5 bases from J, the gap between germline ends came to 11 bases. The CDR3 is CASSYSNTPNNEQFF. Here the CDR3 DNA reads TGTGCCAGCAGTTACTCGAACACACCGAACAATGAGCAGTTCTTC.

The rearrangement uses TRBV19 and TRBJ1-4, with a weak D call TRBD1 (6 bases). Trimming pared 9 bases from V and 0 bases from J, leaving 11 bases between. This CDR3 comprises 14 residues. Germline V CDR1 and CDR2: LNHDA, SQIVND (reference sequence). This CDR3 is CASTQGPTNEKLFF. CDR3 in DNA: TGTGCCAGCACACAGGGTCCAACTAATGAAAAACTGTTTTTT.

This clone has just a few counts. The chain recombines TRBV5-4 with TRBJ1-1; 7 bases fit TRBD1. The CDR3 has 14 amino acids. CDR1 SGHNT and CDR2 YYREEE come from the germline V gene (reference sequence). V trimming: 3 bases; J trimming: 3 bases; junction bases outside the gene matches: 5. CDR3 sequence (DNA): TGTGCCAGCAGCTCCCGACAGGGCCACACTGAAGCTTTCTTT. Amino acids: CASSSRQGHTEAFF.

This clone has only a few counts. The rearrangement joins TRBV18 to TRBJ1-6; 9 bases are shared with TRBD1. The germline V gene has CDR1 KGHSH and CDR2 LQKENI. The CDR3 is 15 amino acids. V dropped 4 bases and J dropped 6; count of bases not matched to a gene: 4. Here the CDR3 DNA reads TGTGCCAGCTCACGGCCGGGACAGGGTAATTCACCCCTCCACTTT. Protein sequence: CASSRPGQGNSPLHF.

The chain employs TRBV7-2 and TRBJ2-7; 12 bases are a match to TRBD2. With V trimmed by 3 bases and J by 4 bases, 16 bases remained unmatched. Germline lookup yields CDR1 SGHTA and CDR2 FQGNSA. The CDR3 contains 19 residues. CDR3 region: CASSFQTSGGSTFPYEQYF. The CDR3 DNA follows: TGTGCCAGCAGCTTCCAGACTAGCGGGGGATCTACCTTTCCGTACGAGCAGTACTTC.

The chain links TRBV5-5 to TRBJ1-5; 10 nucleotides align to TRBD1. V shed 4 bases and J 3 bases; nucleotides not matched to a gene: 4. The CDR3 has 15 residues. Germline V lookup: CDR1 SGHKS, CDR2 YYEKEE (reference sequence). CDR3 bases: TGTGCCAGCAGCGAGACAGGGGGCGTCAATCAGCCCCAGCATTTT. Translating gives CASSETGGVNQPQHF. Drawing the rest from reference TRBV5-5 and TRBJ1-5, the complete variable domain is DAGVTQSPTHLIKTRGQQVTLRCSPISGHKSVSWYQQVLGQGPQFIFQYYEKEERGRGNFPDRFSARQFPNYSSELNVNALLLGDSALYLCASSETGGVNQPQHFGDGTRLSIL.

V is TRBV18 and J is TRBJ2-7; a possible D gene is TRBD1 (6 bases). The V gene's germline CDR1 is KGHSH and CDR2 LQKENI. CDR3 length: 15 amino acids. Trimming removed 2 bases from V and 6 bases from J, with 17 bases in between. The CDR3 loop reads CASSPRAGEIGEQYF. The CDR3 nucleotides are TGTGCCAGCTCACCAAGGGCAGGGGAGATAGGCGAGCAGTACTTC.

Concerning this clone itself: Other DNA sequences in the sample encode the same CDR3. The chain joins TRBV19 to TRBJ2-1, with 15 bases that match TRBD2. The CDR3 runs to 15 residues. Trimming at V came to 3 bases and at J to 7 bases, leaving 1 base not matched to a gene. Germline values: CDR1 LNHDA, CDR2 SQIVND (reference sequence). As DNA, the CDR3 is TGTGCCAGTAGTATCGGACTAGCGGGGGGGAATGAGCAGTTCTTC. Protein product: CASSIGLAGGNEQFF.

The V and J genes are TRBV5-1 and TRBJ2-5, with D tentatively TRBD2 (7 bases). Per the germline V gene, CDR1 is SGHRS and CDR2 is YFSETQ. The CDR3 has 16 amino acids. The V gene lost 0 bases and the J gene lost 5 bases, with 17 bases spanning the gap. CDR3 residues: CASSLAGTGGSETQYF. CDR3 nucleotides: TGCGCCAGCAGCTTGGCCGGCACGGGGGGCTCGGAGACCCAGTACTTC.

The J gene is TRBJ1-5, the V gene TRBV7-2, with D possibly TRBD1 on 5 matching bases. Trimming removed 1 base from V and 6 bases from J, with 10 bases in between. The CDR3 totals 14 residues. Germline assignment: CDR1 SGHTA and CDR2 FQGNSA. The CDR3 sequence is CASSLGRASQPQHF. The CDR3 nucleotides read TGTGCCAGCAGCTTAGGCAGGGCAAGTCAGCCCCAGCATTTT.

The V call is TRBV9, the J call TRBJ1-2; TRBD1 aligns across 7 bases. V shed 4 bases and J 1 base; nucleotides not matched to a gene: 13. The V gene's germline CDR1 is SGDLS and CDR2 YYNGEE. This CDR3 spans 17 amino acids. This CDR3 is CASSRRDRPYSNYGYTF. In nucleotides, the CDR3 is TGTGCCAGCAGCCGCCGGGACAGACCTTATAGTAACTATGGCTACACCTTC. Complete variable domain (other parts from reference TRBV9 and TRBJ1-2): DSGVTQTPKHLITATGQRVTLRCSPRSGDLSVYWYQQSLDQGLQFLIQYYNGEERAKGNILERFSAQQFPDLHSELNLSSLELGDSALYFCASSRRDRPYSNYGYTFGSGTRLTVV.

This clone was counted only a few times. The gene calls are TRBV19 and TRBJ2-3; 9 nucleotides match TRBD2. This CDR3 spans 15 amino acids. Germline V gene lookup returns CDR1 LNHDA and CDR2 SQIVND (reference sequence). The V and J ends lost 6 bases and 0 bases, in that order; junction bases with no gene match: 4. The CDR3 DNA is TGTGCCAGTAGCCAAAGCGGGGGGAGCACAGATACGCAGTATTTT. It encodes CASSQSGGSTDTQYF. Together with reference TRBV19 and TRBJ2-3, the CDR3 gives the full variable domain: DGGITQSPKYLFRKEGQNVTLSCEQNLNHDAMYWYRQDPGQGLRLIYYSQIVNDFQKGDIAEGYSVSREKKESFPLTVTSAQKNPTAFYLCASSQSGGSTDTQYFGPGTRLTVL.

The chain carries TRBV4-3 and TRBJ2-2; 7 bases map to TRBD1. This CDR3 is built from 15 residues. CDR1 is LGHNA and CDR2 is YSLEER in the germline V gene. Trimming removed 7 bases from V and 7 bases from J; junction bases left unmatched: 12. This CDR3 is CASNSGQQSHGELFF. DNA for the CDR3: TGCGCCAGCAATTCGGGACAGCAAAGTCACGGGGAGCTGTTTTTT.

CDR3 sequence: CASGLTGQGISDGYTF. In DNA form, the CDR3 reads TGTGCTAGTGGTTTAACTGGACAGGGGATTTCAGATGGCTACACCTTC. This sequence joins TRBV12-5 and TRBJ1-2; 9 bases map to TRBD1. This CDR3 is built from 16 residues. Germline values: CDR1 LGHNT, CDR2 FRNRAP. V trimming: 3 bases; J trimming: 6 bases; junction bases outside the gene matches: 11.

With regard to this clone: Other DNA sequences in the same sample also yield this CDR3. The rearrangement uses TRBV6-5 and TRBJ2-7; 7 bases fit TRBD1. Losses at the gene ends were 2 bases for V and 2 bases for J; bases not matched to a gene: 9. CDR1 and CDR2 from the germline V gene are MNHEY and SVGAGI. The CDR3 is made up of 16 amino acids. The CDR3, as DNA: TGTGCCAGCAGTTACCGTGGGCGGCAGGGGGCCTACGAGCAGTACTTC. This translates into CASSYRGRQGAYEQYF.

The chain joins TRBV6-6 to TRBJ2-7, with a possible D match to TRBD2 (6 bases). The CDR3 loop spans 13 amino acids. Germline values: CDR1 MNHNY, CDR2 SVGAGI (reference sequence). V gave up 6 bases and J gave up 2 bases, with 11 bases separating them. CDR3 sequence (DNA): TGTGCCAGCAGCCCCAGCGGGCCCTACGAGCAGTACTTC. It codes for CASSPSGPYEQYF.

The chain is built from TRBV4-3 and TRBJ2-1; D is uncertain. The germline CDR1 and CDR2 sequences are LGHNA and YSLEER. CDR3 length: 15 residues. V was shortened by 0 bases and J by 0 bases, with 6 bases between the two germline ends. The CDR3 DNA sequence: TGCGCCAGCAGCCAAGATCGGGTCTCCTACAATGAGCAGTTCTTC. Translating it yields CASSQDRVSYNEQFF.

This clone was found once. The V call is TRBV7-2, the J call TRBJ1-2; the D is unclear. The germline V gene has CDR1 SGHTA and CDR2 FQGNSA. V dropped 0 bases and J dropped 1 base, with 9 bases sitting between them. The CDR3 length is 15 residues. CDR3: CASSLARGYNYGYTF. DNA for the CDR3: TGTGCCAGCAGCTTAGCGCGAGGGTATAACTATGGCTACACCTTC.